Given below is one T cell receptor (beta chain) in context. The CDR3 extends over 14 amino acids. Germline V gene sequence: CDR1 LGHNA, CDR2 YSLEER. Trimming took 3 bases from V and 4 from J; bases not matched to a gene: 4. This entry is derived from a study of blood T cell repertoires in COVID-19. The study drew participants aged about 18 to 89 years from approximately 25 US areas. Clones were read by immunoSEQ multiplex PCR, and TCRdb kept only the in-frame ones, dropping some. The data contain 150,000 to 200,000 clones, approximately 79% of them seen just once; the ten biggest clones take up 4% to 6.5%.

This chain uses TRBV4-3 with TRBJ1-2; 8 bases line up with TRBD1. Sequenced sample: PBMCs or T cells enriched from blood (not recorded which). The origin of this receptor is a woman aged 60-75 years with acute COVID-19. For the CDR3, the DNA is TGCGCCAGCAGCCAGCCCGACAGGGGCTATGGCTACACCTTC. It is translated as CASSQPDRGYGYTF.